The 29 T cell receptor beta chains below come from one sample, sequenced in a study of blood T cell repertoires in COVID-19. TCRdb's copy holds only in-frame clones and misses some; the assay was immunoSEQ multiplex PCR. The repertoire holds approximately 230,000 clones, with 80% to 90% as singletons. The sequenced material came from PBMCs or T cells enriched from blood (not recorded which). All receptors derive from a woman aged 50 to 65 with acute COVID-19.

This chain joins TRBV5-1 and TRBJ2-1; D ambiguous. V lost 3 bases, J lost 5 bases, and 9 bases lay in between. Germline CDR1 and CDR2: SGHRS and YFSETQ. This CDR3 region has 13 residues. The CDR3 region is CASSYLDDNEQFF. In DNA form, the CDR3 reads TGCGCCAGCAGCTACCTAGACGACAATGAGCAGTTCTTC.

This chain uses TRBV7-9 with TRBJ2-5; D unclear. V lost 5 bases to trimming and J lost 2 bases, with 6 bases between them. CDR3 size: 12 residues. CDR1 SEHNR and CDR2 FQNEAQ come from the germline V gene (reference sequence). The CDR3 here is CASSTLQETQYF. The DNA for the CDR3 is TGTGCCAGCAGCACACTACAAGAGACCCAGTACTTC.

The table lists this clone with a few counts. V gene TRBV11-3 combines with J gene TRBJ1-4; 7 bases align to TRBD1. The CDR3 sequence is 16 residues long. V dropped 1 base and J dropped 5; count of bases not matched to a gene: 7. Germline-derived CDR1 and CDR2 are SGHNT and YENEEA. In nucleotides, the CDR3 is TGTGCCAGCAGCTTAGGTTGGGGGACAGTGAATGAAAAACTGTTTTTT. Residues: CASSLGWGTVNEKLFF.

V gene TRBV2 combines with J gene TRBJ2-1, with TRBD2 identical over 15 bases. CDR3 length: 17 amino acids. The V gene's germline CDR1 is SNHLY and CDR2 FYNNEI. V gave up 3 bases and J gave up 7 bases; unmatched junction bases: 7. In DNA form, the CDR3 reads TGTGCCAGCAGTGATGGGCCGGGACTAGCGGGAGGTAATGAGCAGTTCTTC. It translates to CASSDGPGLAGGNEQFF.

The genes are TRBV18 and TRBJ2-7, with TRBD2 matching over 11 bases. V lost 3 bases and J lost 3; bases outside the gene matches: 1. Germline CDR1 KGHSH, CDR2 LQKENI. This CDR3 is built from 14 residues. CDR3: CASSPGTSGYEQYF. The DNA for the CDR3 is TGTGCCAGCTCACCGGGGACTAGCGGCTACGAGCAGTACTTC.

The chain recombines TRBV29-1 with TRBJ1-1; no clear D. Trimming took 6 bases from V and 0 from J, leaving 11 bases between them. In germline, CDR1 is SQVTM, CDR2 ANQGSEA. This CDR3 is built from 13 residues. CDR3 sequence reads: CSVQASMNTEAFF. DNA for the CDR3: TGCAGCGTCCAGGCATCAATGAACACTGAAGCTTTCTTT.

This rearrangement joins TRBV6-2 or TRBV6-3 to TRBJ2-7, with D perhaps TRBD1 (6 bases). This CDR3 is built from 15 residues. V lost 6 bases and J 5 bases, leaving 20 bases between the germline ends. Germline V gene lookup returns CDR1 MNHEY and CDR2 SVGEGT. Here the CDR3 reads CASSLQGATVNEQYF. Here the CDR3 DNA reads TGTGCCAGCAGCCTACAGGGCGCCACAGTGAACGAGCAGTACTTC.

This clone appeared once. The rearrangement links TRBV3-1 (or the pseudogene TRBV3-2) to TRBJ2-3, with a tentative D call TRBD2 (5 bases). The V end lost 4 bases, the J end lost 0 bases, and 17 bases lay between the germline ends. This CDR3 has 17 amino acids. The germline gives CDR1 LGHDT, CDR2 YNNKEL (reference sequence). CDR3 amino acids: CASSPSGVATSTDTQYF. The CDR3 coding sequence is TGTGCCAGCAGCCCATCCGGTGTAGCGACTAGCACAGATACGCAGTATTTT.

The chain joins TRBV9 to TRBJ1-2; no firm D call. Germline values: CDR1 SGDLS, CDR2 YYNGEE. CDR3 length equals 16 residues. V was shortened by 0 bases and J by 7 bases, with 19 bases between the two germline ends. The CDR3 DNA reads TGTGCCAGCAGCGTAGGCGGGGATCTTTATTTACGTGGCTACACCTTC. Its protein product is CASSVGGDLYLRGYTF.

The CDR3 region is CASTPGTSGGNIQYF. For the CDR3, the DNA is TGTGCCAGCACCCCCGGGACTAGCGGGGGAAACATTCAGTACTTC. The chain couples TRBV6-2 or TRBV6-3 to TRBJ2-4; 14 nucleotides match TRBD2. This CDR3 has 15 amino acids. V dropped 7 bases and J dropped 6; count of bases not matched to a gene: 5. CDR1 is MNHEY, CDR2 SVGEGT, per germline.

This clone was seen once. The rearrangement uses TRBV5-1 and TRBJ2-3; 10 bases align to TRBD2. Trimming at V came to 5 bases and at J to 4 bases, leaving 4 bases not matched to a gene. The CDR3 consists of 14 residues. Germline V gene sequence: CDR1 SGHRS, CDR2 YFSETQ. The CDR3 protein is CASSFSGRPDTQYF. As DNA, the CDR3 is TGCGCCAGCAGTTTTAGCGGGAGGCCAGATACGCAGTATTTT.

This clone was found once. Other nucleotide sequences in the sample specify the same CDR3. The CDR3 loop is CASTTGGNYGYTF. As DNA, the CDR3 is TGTGCCAGCACGACAGGGGGCAACTATGGCTACACCTTC. The chain carries TRBV28 and TRBJ1-2, with 10 bases matching TRBD1. Germline trimming cut 7 bases from V and 2 bases from J; bases unmatched to any gene: 1. The germline gives CDR1 MDHEN, CDR2 SYDVKM. The CDR3 runs to 13 residues.

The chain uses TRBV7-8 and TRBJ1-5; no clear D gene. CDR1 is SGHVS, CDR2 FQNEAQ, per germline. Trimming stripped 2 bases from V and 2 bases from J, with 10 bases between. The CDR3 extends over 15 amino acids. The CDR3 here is CASSLLRGGNQPQHF. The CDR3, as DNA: TGTGCCAGCAGCTTATTACGCGGGGGCAATCAGCCCCAGCATTTT.

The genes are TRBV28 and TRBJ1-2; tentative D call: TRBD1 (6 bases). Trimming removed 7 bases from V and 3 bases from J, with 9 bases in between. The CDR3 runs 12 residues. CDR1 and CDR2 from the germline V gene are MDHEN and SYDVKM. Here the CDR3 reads CASTGVHYGYTF. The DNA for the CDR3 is TGTGCCAGCACAGGGGTCCACTATGGCTACACCTTC.

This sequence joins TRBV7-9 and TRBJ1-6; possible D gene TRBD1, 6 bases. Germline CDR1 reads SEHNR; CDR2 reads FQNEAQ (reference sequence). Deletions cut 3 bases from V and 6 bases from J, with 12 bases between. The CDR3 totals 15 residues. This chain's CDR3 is CASSFTGRGNSPLHF. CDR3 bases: TGTGCCAGCAGCTTCACAGGGCGCGGTAATTCACCCCTCCACTTT.

CDR3 sequence reads: CASSQERLAEDTDTQYF. The CDR3 DNA reads as TGCGCCAGCAGCCAAGAGCGGCTAGCGGAGGACACAGATACGCAGTATTTT. V is TRBV4-1 and J is TRBJ2-3; 7 bases line up with TRBD2. This CDR3 contains 17 residues. Germline loops: CDR1 MGHRA, CDR2 YSYEKL. Trimming removed 0 bases from V and 2 bases from J; junction bases left unmatched: 8.

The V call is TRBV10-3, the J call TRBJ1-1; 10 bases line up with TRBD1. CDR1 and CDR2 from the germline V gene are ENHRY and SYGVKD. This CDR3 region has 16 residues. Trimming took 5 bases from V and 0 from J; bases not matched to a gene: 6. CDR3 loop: CAISLRTGGMNTEAFF. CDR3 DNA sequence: TGTGCCATCAGTCTTAGGACAGGGGGAATGAACACTGAAGCTTTCTTT.

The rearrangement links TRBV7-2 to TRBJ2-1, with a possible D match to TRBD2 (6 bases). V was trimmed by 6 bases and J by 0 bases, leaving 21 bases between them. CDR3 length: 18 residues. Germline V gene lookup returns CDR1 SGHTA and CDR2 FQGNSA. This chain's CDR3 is CASSRSTGLLLSYNEQFF. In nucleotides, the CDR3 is TGTGCCAGCAGTCGCTCCACCGGACTACTCCTCTCCTACAATGAGCAGTTCTTC.

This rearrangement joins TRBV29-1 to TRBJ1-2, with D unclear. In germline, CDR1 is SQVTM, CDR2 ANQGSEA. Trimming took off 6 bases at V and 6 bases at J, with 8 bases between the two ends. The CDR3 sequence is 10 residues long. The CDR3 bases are TGCAGCGTCGAACGTGATGGCTACACCTTC. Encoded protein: CSVERDGYTF.

CDR3 in amino acids: CASSEPSRSCSGNTIYF. The CDR3 DNA reads TGTGCCAGCAGTGAACCCTCGAGGAGCTGCTCTGGAAACACCATATATTTT. The V call is TRBV6-4, the J call TRBJ1-3, with D unresolved. Trimming took 3 bases from V and 0 from J, leaving 15 bases between them. Germline values: CDR1 MRHNA, CDR2 SNTAGT. This CDR3 contains 17 residues.

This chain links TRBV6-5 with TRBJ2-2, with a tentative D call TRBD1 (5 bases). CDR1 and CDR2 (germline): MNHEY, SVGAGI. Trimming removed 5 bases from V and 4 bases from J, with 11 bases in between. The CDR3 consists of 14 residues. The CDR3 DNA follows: TGTGCCAGCAGTCATCCTAGGGGCACCGGGGAGCTGTTTTTT. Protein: CASSHPRGTGELFF.

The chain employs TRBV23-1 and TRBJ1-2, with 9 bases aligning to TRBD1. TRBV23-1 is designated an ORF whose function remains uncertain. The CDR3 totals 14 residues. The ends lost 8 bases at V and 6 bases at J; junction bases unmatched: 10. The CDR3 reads CASPGTGYFDGYTF. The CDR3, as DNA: TGCGCCAGCCCCGGGACAGGGTACTTTGATGGCTACACCTTC.

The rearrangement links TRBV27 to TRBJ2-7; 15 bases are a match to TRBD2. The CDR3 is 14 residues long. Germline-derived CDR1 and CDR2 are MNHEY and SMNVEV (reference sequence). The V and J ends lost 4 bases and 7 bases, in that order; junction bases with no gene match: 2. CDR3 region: CASSWGLAGGEQYF. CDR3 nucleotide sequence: TGTGCCAGCAGTTGGGGACTAGCGGGAGGAGAGCAGTACTTC.

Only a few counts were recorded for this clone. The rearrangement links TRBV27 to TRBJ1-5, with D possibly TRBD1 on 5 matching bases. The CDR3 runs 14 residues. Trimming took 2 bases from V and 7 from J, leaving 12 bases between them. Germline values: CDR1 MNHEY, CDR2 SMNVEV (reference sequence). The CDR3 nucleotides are TGTGCCAGCAGTTTAGCCCAGGGTAGGCAGCCCCAGCATTTT. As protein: CASSLAQGRQPQHF.

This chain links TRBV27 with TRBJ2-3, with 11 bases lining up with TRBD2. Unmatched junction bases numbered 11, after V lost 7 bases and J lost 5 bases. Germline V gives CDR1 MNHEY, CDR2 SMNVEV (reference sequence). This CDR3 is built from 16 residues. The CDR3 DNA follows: TGTGCCAGCACCAACTGGGTAGCGGGAGGGCTAGATACGCAGTATTTT. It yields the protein CASTNWVAGGLDTQYF.

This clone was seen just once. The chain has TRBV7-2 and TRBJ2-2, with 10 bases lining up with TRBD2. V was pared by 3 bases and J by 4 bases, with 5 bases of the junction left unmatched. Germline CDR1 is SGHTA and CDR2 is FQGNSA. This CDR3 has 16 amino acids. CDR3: CASSFSSGRGTGELFF. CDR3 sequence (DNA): TGTGCCAGCAGCTTTTCTAGCGGGAGAGGCACCGGGGAGCTGTTTTTT.

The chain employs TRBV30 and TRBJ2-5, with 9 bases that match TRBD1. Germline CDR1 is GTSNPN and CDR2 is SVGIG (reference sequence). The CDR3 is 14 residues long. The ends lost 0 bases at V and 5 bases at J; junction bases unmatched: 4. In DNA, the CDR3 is TGTGCCTGGAGTGTAGAGGACAGGGGCGAGACCCAGTACTTC. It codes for CAWSVEDRGETQYF.

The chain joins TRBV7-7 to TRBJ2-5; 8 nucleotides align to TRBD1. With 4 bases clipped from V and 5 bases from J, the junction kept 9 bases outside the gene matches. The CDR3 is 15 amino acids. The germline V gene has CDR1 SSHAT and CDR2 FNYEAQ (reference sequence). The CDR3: CASSYGQGDVETQYF. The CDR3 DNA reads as TGTGCCAGCAGCTACGGACAGGGTGATGTGGAGACCCAGTACTTC.

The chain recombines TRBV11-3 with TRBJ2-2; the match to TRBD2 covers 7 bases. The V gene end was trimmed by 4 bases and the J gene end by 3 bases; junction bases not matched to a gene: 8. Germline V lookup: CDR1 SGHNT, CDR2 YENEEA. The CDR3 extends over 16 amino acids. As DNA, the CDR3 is TGTGCCAGCAGCTCCCGGGGGAGGGCTGACACCGGGGAGCTGTTTTTT. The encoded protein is CASSSRGRADTGELFF.